The 12 T cell receptor beta chains listed next were all sequenced from one sample in a study of monozygotic twins with inflammatory bowel disease. TCRdb re-called the 5' RACE reads; every CDR3 protein appears as one record, without DNA. The sample has more than 300,000 distinct CDR3 sequences, and its top ten clones hold 2.5% to 3%. The sample was blood. These receptors were obtained from a human donor with ulcerative colitis or Crohn's disease, or a healthy co-twin of an affected twin (not recorded which).

This chain connects TRBV19 to TRBJ1-1; TCRdb reports TRBD1, a call that lacks DNA to check it against. The CDR3 totals 16 residues. Germline V gene sequence: CDR1 LNHDA, CDR2 SQIVND (reference sequence). The CDR3 sequence: CASSYPFTTGVTEAFF.

V gene TRBV4-1 combines with J gene TRBJ1-5. This CDR3 contains 16 residues. CDR1 is MGHRA and CDR2 is YSYEKL in the germline V gene. The CDR3: CASSQDQDSIYQPQHF.

This sequence joins TRBV7-8 and TRBJ2-5. CDR1 and CDR2 (germline): SGHVS, FQNEAQ. The CDR3 sequence is 13 residues long. CDR3 in amino acids: CASSTGLSETQYF.

The chain couples TRBV12-5 to TRBJ2-3; with no DNA, the TCRdb D assignment of TRBD1 cannot be verified. The CDR3 loop spans 15 amino acids. Germline CDR1 LGHNT, CDR2 FRNRAP. CDR3 amino acids: CASAWGQSWGDTQYF. The full variable domain, rest sourced from reference TRBV12-5 and TRBJ2-3, is DARVTQTPRHKVTEMGQEVTMRCQPILGHNTVFWYRQTMMQGLELLAYFRNRAPLDDSGMPKDRFSAEMPDATLATLKIQPSEPRDSAVYFCASAWGQSWGDTQYFGPGTRLTVL.

The rearrangement links TRBV25-1 to TRBJ1-2; with no DNA, the TCRdb D assignment of TRBD1 cannot be verified. CDR3 length equals 15 residues. Per germline, CDR1 MGHDK and CDR2 SYGVNS. CDR3 in amino acids: CASIPGTGVSNGYTF.

This sequence joins TRBV7-9 and TRBJ1-1; the TCRdb D gene call, TRBD1, has no DNA to confirm it. The CDR3 extends over 13 amino acids. CDR1 is SEHNR, CDR2 FQNEAQ, per germline (reference sequence). The CDR3 here is CARKQGGGGEAFF.

The chain is built from TRBV12-3 or TRBV12-4 and TRBJ2-3; TCRdb's D call, TRBD2, is unchecked because there is no DNA. The CDR3 runs to 17 residues. The chain's CDR3 is CASSLPGLAGVTDTQYF.

The rearrangement uses TRBV19 and TRBJ2-2; TCRdb's D call of TRBD2 is untestable without DNA. The CDR3 runs to 15 residues. Per the germline V gene, CDR1 is LNHDA and CDR2 is SQIVND (reference sequence). This CDR3 reads CASSIGTRTIGELFF.

This chain links TRBV19 with TRBJ2-5; TCRdb designates TRBD1, a call that cannot be tested without DNA. The length of the CDR3 is 15 residues. In germline, CDR1 is LNHDA, CDR2 SQIVND (reference sequence). CDR3: CASSTPGTPQETQYF.

The chain combines TRBV6-1 with TRBJ1-1; TCRdb reports TRBD1, a call that lacks DNA to check it against. Germline CDR1 reads MNHNS; CDR2 reads SASEGT. This CDR3 is built from 15 residues. The CDR3 reads CASSGRQGGNTEAFF.

V is TRBV3-1 and J is TRBJ2-3. CDR1 and CDR2 (germline): LGHDT, YNNKEL (reference sequence). There are 13 residues in the CDR3. CDR3 protein: CASSQSRSDTQYF.

The J gene is TRBJ2-2, the V gene TRBV5-4; TCRdb's D call of TRBD1 is untestable without DNA. The germline V gene has CDR1 SGHNT and CDR2 YYREEE (reference sequence). The CDR3 is made up of 17 amino acids. Here the CDR3 reads CASTTIVQTGNTGELFF.